The rows below give T cell receptor beta chains drawn from one sample of a study of control samples from healthy donors and cancer patients. The data were produced by immunoSEQ multiplex PCR, yet TCRdb's version contains in-frame clones alone and is incomplete. The sample carries 85,000 to 95,000 clones, around 82% recorded once. What was sequenced was blood. These receptors were obtained from a woman aged 55 to 70 in good health. CDR3s include the opening cysteine and the closing phenylalanine or tryptophan. D genes are given only for firm matches. A row's size may be missing; if present it is once, few, many or a size class.

j_call | d_call | clone_size | v_call | cdr3_nt | cdr3_aa
TRBJ2-5 | . | . | TRBV5-1 | TGCGCCAGCAGCTTGGAGGATAGGGAGACCCAGTACTTC | CASSLEDRETQYF
TRBJ1-3 | TRBD1 | . | TRBV14 | TGTGCCAGCAGCCGACAGGGAACTGGAAACACCATATATTTT | CASSRQGTGNTIYF
TRBJ2-5 | . | . | TRBV19 | TGTGCCAGTCATACAGGGCAAGTAGGACAAGAGACCCAGTACTTC | CASHTGQVGQETQYF
TRBJ2-5 | TRBD2 | . | TRBV6-5 | TGTGCCAGCAGTTACGGAAGCGGGAGCCAGACCCAGTACTTC | CASSYGSGSQTQYF
TRBJ2-3 | . | . | TRBV7-9 | TGTGCCAGCAGTTCGACAGGACTGAGTCCCGTTGCGCAGTATTTT | CASSSTGLSPVAQYF
TRBJ2-5 | . | . | TRBV24-1 | TGTGCCACCAGTGATTTGGGAGGAGAGCCACAACAAGAGACCCAGTACTTC | CATSDLGGEPQQETQYF
TRBJ1-1 | . | . | TRBV12-3/TRBV12-4 | TGTGCCAGCAGCGGGGCATTGAACACTGAAGCTTTCTTT | CASSGALNTEAFF
TRBJ1-1 | . | . | TRBV19 | TGTGCCACCACCTCCCTGGTGGGAGCTTTCTTT | CATTSLVGAFF
TRBJ2-7 | . | . | TRBV3-1/TRBV3-2 | TGTGCCAGCAGTGGCAGGGCCTCCTACGAGCAGTACTTC | CASSGRASYEQYF
TRBJ2-3 | TRBD2 | once | TRBV28 | TGTGCCAGCAGTCCGGGGGGGGCGAGCACAGATACGCAGTATTTT | CASSPGGASTDTQYF